The clone carrying this T cell receptor beta chain came up a few times. The target antigen is unknown. This record belongs to a study of T cells in Graves' hyperthyroidism and ophthalmopathy. Findings and caveats of the study: Ophthalmopathy was identified by the model a median around 5.9 months ahead of onset. In simple terms, a model built on 13 V-J features told ophthalmopathy apart from stable hyperthyroidism.

Germline CDR1 reads SGHTA; CDR2 reads FQGTGA. The V and J ends lost 0 bases and 2 bases, in that order; junction bases with no gene match: 4. CDR3 length equals 16 residues. TCR beta CDR3 regions were amplified from RNA transcripts. HTBI primers were used for first-round RT-PCR of the TCR CDR3. TCRdb analysed the multiplex PCR reads with MiXCR anew, one entry per CDR3 protein. The table includes approximately 700,000 distinct CDR3 sequences, 45% detected once. The sample was peripheral blood or thyroid tissue (not recorded which). The chain is built from TRBV7-3 and TRBJ2-5, with 9 bases fitting TRBD2. The receptor was derived from an adult man with Graves' disease, either hyperthyroidism or ophthalmopathy (not recorded which). The DNA of the CDR3 is TGTGCCAGCAGCTTAACGGGGACTAGCAGTCAAGAGACCCAGTACTTC. Translating it yields CASSLTGTSSQETQYF.